This TCR beta chain came from a study of control samples from healthy donors and cancer patients. Repertoires were generated with immunoSEQ multiplex PCR, while TCRdb's copy carries only in-frame clones and drops some. There are about 100,000 clones in the sample; about 90% occur only once, and 15% to 20% lies in the top ten. The specimen sequenced was blood. The TCR originated in a woman between 45 and 65 years old in good health.

The CDR3: CASSRGQLQETQYF. The CDR3 bases are TGTGCCAGCAGCCGCGGACAGCTCCAAGAGACCCAGTACTTC. V usage is TRBV11-2 and J usage is TRBJ2-5, with D perhaps TRBD1 (6 bases). The length of the CDR3 is 14 residues. Germline lookup yields CDR1 SGHAT and CDR2 FQNNGV. V was clipped by 5 bases and J by 1 base, with 11 bases between them.